Presented here are 26 T cell receptor beta chains from one specimen sequenced in a study of blood T cell repertoires in COVID-19. Some clones are missing from TCRdb's copy, which holds only in-frame ones; the method was immunoSEQ multiplex PCR. The data contain roughly 140,000 clones, about four fifths of them singletons. The sample was peripheral blood. The receptors shown here come from a man in his sixties or seventies who had recovered from COVID-19.

V usage is TRBV7-7 and J usage is TRBJ2-5; D is uncertain. The germline gives CDR1 SSHAT, CDR2 FNYEAQ (reference sequence). Trimming took off 2 bases at V and 0 bases at J, with 13 bases between the two ends. The CDR3 has 16 amino acids. As DNA, the CDR3 is TGTGCCAGCAGCTTACGTCCCCGCGAGAACCAAGAGACCCAGTACTTC. Protein product: CASSLRPRENQETQYF.

The genes are TRBV5-1 and TRBJ2-3, with 10 bases aligning to TRBD2. The V gene end was trimmed by 0 bases and the J gene end by 3 bases; junction bases not matched to a gene: 10. The CDR3 covers 18 residues. CDR1 is SGHRS and CDR2 is YFSETQ in the germline V gene. CDR3 protein: CASSLAVLSGRATDTQYF. DNA for the CDR3: TGCGCCAGCAGCTTGGCCGTTCTGAGCGGGAGGGCTACAGATACGCAGTATTTT.

The chain links TRBV7-8 to TRBJ1-3, with D possibly being TRBD1 (6 bases). Deletions cut 5 bases from V and 3 bases from J, with 14 bases between. The germline gives CDR1 SGHVS, CDR2 FQNEAQ. This CDR3 has 15 amino acids. CDR3 coding DNA: TGTGCCAGCAGCCCGACAGGCTGGTTTGGAAACACCATATATTTT. This encodes CASSPTGWFGNTIYF.

In its sample, this clone was seen once. This chain uses TRBV27 with TRBJ1-1; D remains unclear. With 4 bases removed from V and 5 bases from J, the gap between germline ends came to 17 bases. Germline V gene sequence: CDR1 MNHEY, CDR2 SMNVEV (reference sequence). The CDR3 extends over 15 amino acids. The CDR3 DNA is TGTGCCAGCAGTTCCCTTCGGCAGGCGGGGACTGAAGCTTTCTTT. Protein: CASSSLRQAGTEAFF.

The rearrangement joins TRBV4-2 to TRBJ2-3; 11 nucleotides match TRBD2. The CDR3 totals 18 residues. Germline V lookup: CDR1 LGHNA, CDR2 YNFKEQ. V was pared by 0 bases and J by 3 bases, with 8 bases of the junction left unmatched. This chain's CDR3 is CASSQETVAGGLTDTQYF. In DNA form, the CDR3 reads TGTGCCAGCAGCCAAGAAACGGTAGCGGGAGGGTTAACAGATACGCAGTATTTT.

This chain links TRBV21-1 with TRBJ2-7; the D call in the table, TRBD2, was not verified against the DNA. TRBV21-1 is termed a pseudogene. The CDR3 is made up of 16 amino acids. CDR3 residues: CASEGRCSRSSYEQYF. DNA of the CDR3: TGTGCCAGCGAGGGTCGGTGCTCGAGGAGCTCCTACGAGCAGTACTTC.

The chain links TRBV11-2 to TRBJ2-7; TRBD1 aligns across 7 bases. The germline CDR1 and CDR2 sequences are SGHAT and FQNNGV. V dropped 8 bases and J dropped 3; count of bases not matched to a gene: 7. The CDR3 has 13 residues. CDR3 in DNA: TGTGCCAGCGGGGGACAGAAAGTCTACGAGCAGTACTTC. Protein: CASGGQKVYEQYF. The variable domain in full, completed from reference TRBV11-2 and TRBJ2-7, reads EAGVAQSPRYKIIEKRQSVAFWCNPISGHATLYWYQQILGQGPKLLIQFQNNGVVDDSQLPKDRFSAERLKGVDSTLKIQPAKLEDSAVYLCASGGQKVYEQYFGPGTRLTVT.

Here the CDR3 reads CARGNGRDSNQPQHF. CDR3 sequence (DNA): TGTGCCAGAGGAAATGGACGGGATAGCAATCAGCCCCAGCATTTT. The genes are TRBV5-3 and TRBJ1-5, with D unresolved. TRBV5-3 is classed as an ORF, of uncertain function. The CDR3 spans 15 residues. Trimming shortened V by 7 bases and J by 0 bases, and 14 bases separated the two germline ends.

This chain connects TRBV23-1 to TRBJ1-4; 7 bases match TRBD1. TRBV23-1 counts as an open reading frame of uncertain function. V gave up 6 bases and J gave up 6 bases; unmatched junction bases: 10. The CDR3 contains 15 residues. Written as DNA, the CDR3 is TGCGCCAGCAGGCGACAGGGTCGGATTGATGAAAAACTGTTTTTT. Translating it yields CASRRQGRIDEKLFF.

The chain recombines TRBV5-1 with TRBJ2-5, with 9 bases that match TRBD1. The CDR3 contains 15 residues. CDR1 SGHRS and CDR2 YFSETQ come from the germline V gene. The junction had 5 bases not matched to a gene; V was cut back by 1 base and J by 4 bases. CDR3 nucleotide sequence: TGCGCCAGCAGCTTGACAGGGGGCGCCCCAGAGACCCAGTACTTC. Translated: CASSLTGGAPETQYF.

The J gene is TRBJ2-7, the V gene TRBV6-2 or TRBV6-3, with a possible D match to TRBD2 (6 bases). This CDR3 is built from 15 residues. Germline CDR1 MNHEY, CDR2 SVGEGT. Trimming took 6 bases from V and 5 from J, leaving 20 bases between them. CDR3 residues: CASSSGTPYTDEQYF. CDR3 DNA: TGTGCCAGCAGCTCCGGGACTCCCTACACTGACGAGCAGTACTTC.

J is TRBJ2-1 and V is TRBV19; a weak D match, TRBD1 (5 bases). This CDR3 contains 15 residues. The germline V gene encodes CDR1 LNHDA and CDR2 SQIVND (reference sequence). Deletions cut 4 bases from V and 8 bases from J, with 18 bases between. The chain's CDR3 is CASSTRVWMMDEQFF. The CDR3 coding sequence is TGTGCCAGTAGTACCAGGGTTTGGATGATGGATGAGCAGTTCTTC. Drawing the rest from reference TRBV19 and TRBJ2-1, the complete variable domain is DGGITQSPKYLFRKEGQNVTLSCEQNLNHDAMYWYRQDPGQGLRLIYYSQIVNDFQKGDIAEGYSVSREKKESFPLTVTSAQKNPTAFYLCASSTRVWMMDEQFFGPGTRLTVL.

The chain combines TRBV9 with TRBJ2-5; possibly TRBD1 for D (6 bases). Germline V lookup: CDR1 SGDLS, CDR2 YYNGEE. Deletions cut 0 bases from V and 0 bases from J, with 12 bases between. The CDR3 runs to 16 residues. This CDR3 is CASSVASGAYQETQYF. Here the CDR3 DNA reads TGTGCCAGCAGCGTAGCTTCAGGGGCGTACCAAGAGACCCAGTACTTC.

The V gene is TRBV2, the J gene TRBJ2-3; D remains ambiguous. V dropped 3 bases and J dropped 1 base, with 14 bases sitting between them. Germline CDR1 reads SNHLY; CDR2 reads FYNNEI. The length of the CDR3 is 16 residues. CDR3 loop: CASSESYDGRTDTQYF. CDR3 bases: TGTGCCAGCAGTGAGTCGTACGATGGGCGCACAGATACGCAGTATTTT.

The chain links TRBV2 to TRBJ2-3; 7 bases match TRBD2. The CDR3 length is 15 residues. V lost 1 base, J lost 3 bases, and 4 bases stayed unmatched. Germline values: CDR1 SNHLY, CDR2 FYNNEI. The CDR3 loop reads CASSEGTGGTDTQYF. CDR3 DNA: TGTGCCAGCAGTGAAGGTACGGGAGGTACAGATACGCAGTATTTT. Filled out from reference TRBV2 and TRBJ2-3, the complete variable domain reads EPEVTQTPSHQVTQMGQEVILRCVPISNHLYFYWYRQILGQKVEFLVSFYNNEISEKSEIFDDQFSVERPDGSNFTLKIRSTKLEDSAMYFCASSEGTGGTDTQYFGPGTRLTVL.

The chain has TRBV3-1 (or the pseudogene TRBV3-2) and TRBJ1-2; D ambiguous. This CDR3 has 16 residues. The V gene's germline CDR1 is LGHDT and CDR2 YNNKEL (reference sequence). V lost 0 bases and J lost 8, with 19 bases in between. Written as DNA, the CDR3 is TGTGCCAGCAGCCAAGAATGGAGTCGAGAACTCTACGGCTACACCTTC. Translated, it gives CASSQEWSRELYGYTF.

The V gene is TRBV2, the J gene TRBJ1-1; D is ambiguous. There are 12 residues in the CDR3. The V gene lost 6 bases and the J gene lost 5 bases, with 10 bases spanning the gap. CDR1 and CDR2 from the germline V gene are SNHLY and FYNNEI. The CDR3 reads CASSRGVTEAFF. DNA of the CDR3: TGTGCCAGCAGCCGGGGAGTGACTGAAGCTTTCTTT.

This clone has just one count. This rearrangement joins TRBV5-6 to TRBJ2-1; 8 bases agree with TRBD2. This CDR3 spans 16 amino acids. V trimming: 0 bases; J trimming: 1 base; junction bases outside the gene matches: 3. CDR1 and CDR2 from the germline V gene are SGHDT and YYEEEE. CDR3 in amino acids: CASSLVAGRSYNEQFF. The CDR3 bases are TGTGCCAGCAGCTTGGTAGCGGGGAGGTCCTACAATGAGCAGTTCTTC.

The rearrangement links TRBV7-9 to TRBJ2-5, with TRBD1 identical over 8 bases. The ends lost 6 bases at V and 3 bases at J; junction bases unmatched: 3. The CDR3 totals 13 residues. Germline loops: CDR1 SEHNR, CDR2 FQNEAQ (reference sequence). In DNA, the CDR3 is TGTGCCAGCAGATTGACAGGGGAAGAGACCCAGTACTTC. Translating gives CASRLTGEETQYF. Looking up the rest from reference TRBV7-9 and TRBJ2-5 gives the full variable domain: DTGVSQNPRHKITKRGQNVTFRCDPISEHNRLYWYRQTLGQGPEFLTYFQNEAQLEKSRLLSDRFSAERPKGSFSTLEIQRTEQGDSAMYLCASRLTGEETQYFGPGTRLLVL.

This clone occurred a few times. This sequence joins TRBV6-6 and TRBJ1-1; tentatively, D is TRBD1 (5 bases). This CDR3 is built from 15 residues. Trimming cost V 11 bases and J 0 bases, with 19 bases left between them. CDR1 is MNHNY, CDR2 SVGAGI, per germline (reference sequence). The CDR3: CASFPGWGMNTEAFF. The CDR3 DNA is TGTGCCTCCTTCCCCGGGTGGGGCATGAACACTGAAGCTTTCTTT.

The chain carries TRBV7-2 and TRBJ2-5, with D uncertain. Germline CDR1 reads SGHTA; CDR2 reads FQGNSA. The CDR3 is 14 amino acids. Trimming left V 3 bases short and J 5 bases short, with 13 bases between. The CDR3 coding sequence is TGTGCCAGCAGCTTGCTCGGTAGCTGGGAGACCCAGTACTTC. Encoded protein: CASSLLGSWETQYF.

The rearrangement links TRBV6-6 to TRBJ2-7; the D gene is possibly TRBD1 (6 bases). Deletions cut 6 bases from V and 4 bases from J, with 19 bases between. This CDR3 region has 15 residues. Germline V gene data show CDR1 as MNHNY and CDR2 as SVGAGI (reference sequence). The CDR3 DNA follows: TGTGCCAGCAGCACGGCAGGGGCCGCTACATACGAGCAGTACTTC. Protein product: CASSTAGAATYEQYF.

The chain uses TRBV7-2 and TRBJ2-7; 7 nucleotides align to TRBD1. Germline V gene sequence: CDR1 SGHTA, CDR2 FQGNSA. V was pared by 5 bases and J by 0 bases, with 10 bases of the junction left unmatched. This CDR3 has 16 amino acids. CDR3 in amino acids: CASSGRRWDSSYEQYF. CDR3 DNA: TGTGCCAGCAGCGGAAGGCGGTGGGACAGCTCCTACGAGCAGTACTTC.

On this clone itself: One junction end disagrees with the germline gene, perhaps due to a read error. J is TRBJ1-2 and V is TRBV9, with TRBD1 as a possible D gene (6 bases). The germline V gene encodes CDR1 SGDLS and CDR2 YYNGEE. There are 12 residues in the CDR3. In DNA form, the CDR3 reads TGTGCCAGCAGCGACTCCCGGGACAAGTTGTCCTTC. Translated, it gives CASSDSRDKLSF.

This sequence joins TRBV3-1 (or the pseudogene TRBV3-2) and TRBJ2-3; a possible D gene is TRBD2 (6 bases). With 0 bases removed from V and 6 bases from J, the gap between germline ends came to 16 bases. This CDR3 has 16 amino acids. Germline-derived CDR1 and CDR2 are LGHDT and YNNKEL (reference sequence). Here the CDR3 DNA reads TGTGCCAGCAGCCAAGATAGGATCGCGGGACCGGATACGCAGTATTTT. Translation: CASSQDRIAGPDTQYF.

There are a few counts of this clone. The chain employs TRBV11-2 and TRBJ2-3; the D is unclear. The CDR3 has 14 amino acids. The germline CDR1 and CDR2 sequences are SGHAT and FQNNGV. V dropped 1 base and J dropped 0 bases, with 5 bases sitting between them. In DNA, the CDR3 is TGTGCCAGCAGCTTAGTCCAAAGCACAGATACGCAGTATTTT. Protein sequence: CASSLVQSTDTQYF.